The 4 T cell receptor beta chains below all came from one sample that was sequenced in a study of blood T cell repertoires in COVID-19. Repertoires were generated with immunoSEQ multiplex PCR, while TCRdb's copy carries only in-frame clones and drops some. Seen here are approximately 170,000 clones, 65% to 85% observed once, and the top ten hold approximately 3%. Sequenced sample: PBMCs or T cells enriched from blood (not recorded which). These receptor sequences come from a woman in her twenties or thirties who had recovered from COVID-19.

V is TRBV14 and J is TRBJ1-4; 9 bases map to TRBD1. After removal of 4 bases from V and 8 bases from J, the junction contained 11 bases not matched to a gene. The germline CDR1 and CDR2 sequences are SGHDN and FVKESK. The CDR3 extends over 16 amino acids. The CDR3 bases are TGTGCCAGCAGCCTACAGGGGGCAGGGAGAAAGGAAAAACTGTTTTTT. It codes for CASSLQGAGRKEKLFF.

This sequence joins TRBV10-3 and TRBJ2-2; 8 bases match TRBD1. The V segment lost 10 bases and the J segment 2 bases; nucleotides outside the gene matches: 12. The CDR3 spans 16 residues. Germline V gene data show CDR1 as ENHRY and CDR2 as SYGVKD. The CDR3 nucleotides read TGTGCCACAAACCGGGACAGGAGAATTAACACCGGGGAGCTGTTTTTT. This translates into CATNRDRRINTGELFF.

As DNA, the CDR3 is TGTGCCAGCAGCCCATGGGACAGCAACAAGAAGTACTTC. It is translated as CASSPWDSNKKYF. V usage is TRBV5-4 and J usage is TRBJ2-7, with 7 bases fitting TRBD1. V was pared by 4 bases and J by 11 bases, with 12 bases of the junction left unmatched. CDR1 and CDR2 from the germline V gene are SGHNT and YYREEE (reference sequence). The CDR3 is made up of 13 amino acids. Full variable domain (outside the CDR3, taken from reference TRBV5-4 and TRBJ2-7): ETGVTQSPTHLIKTRGQQVTLRCSSQSGHNTVSWYQQALGQGPQFIFQYYREEENGRGNFPPRFSGLQFPNYSSELNVNALELDDSALYLCASSPWDSNKKYFGPGTRLTVT.

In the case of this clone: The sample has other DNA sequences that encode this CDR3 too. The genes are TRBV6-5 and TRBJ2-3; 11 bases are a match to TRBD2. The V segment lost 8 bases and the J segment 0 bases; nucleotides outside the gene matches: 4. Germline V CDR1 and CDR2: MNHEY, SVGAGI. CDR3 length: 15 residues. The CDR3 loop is CASRRLAGSTDTQYF. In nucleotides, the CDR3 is TGTGCCAGCCGTAGACTAGCGGGGAGCACAGATACGCAGTATTTT.